Listed below are T cell receptor beta chains from one sample, sequenced in a study of T-cell memory formation after mild COVID-19. Via MiXCR, TCRdb re-called the 5' RACE reads, giving one row per CDR3 protein. The data show under 600,000 distinct CDR3 sequences, less than 25% seen once. Sequenced input: PBMCs or a T cell subset sorted from them (not recorded which). These receptors were taken from an adult woman who had mild COVID-19 (a few samples of this study predate the infection). Cell type and time point are not known. Both conserved end residues are part of each CDR3. D genes are given only for firm matches. Rows may omit the clone size; those that give it use once, few, many or a size class.

j_call v_call clone_size d_call cdr3_nt cdr3_aa
TRBJ1-5 TRBV27 - - TGTGCCAGCAGTCCTTGGGGGTCCAATCAGCCCCAGCATTTT CASSPWGSNQPQHF
TRBJ1-2 TRBV13 - TRBD1 TGTGCCAGCAGCACAGGGGCCCTGACAGAACCTATTTTC CASSTGALTEPIF
TRBJ1-1 TRBV4-1 - - TGCGCCAGCAGCCCTAGAGGATTAGGGGAAACTGAAGCTTTCTTT CASSPRGLGETEAFF
TRBJ1-1 TRBV12-3/TRBV12-4 - - TGTGCCAGCAGTGTTACCCAGGGGAACACTGAAGCTTTCTTT CASSVTQGNTEAFF
TRBJ2-1 TRBV29-1 few TRBD1 TGCAGCAGCACCGGACAGGGCATCCACAATGAGCAGTTCTTC CSSTGQGIHNEQFF
TRBJ2-5 TRBV6-2/TRBV6-3 few TRBD2 TGTGCCAGCATCAGCGGGGGGCCCAAGCAAGAGACCCAGTACTTC CASISGGPKQETQYF
TRBJ2-3 TRBV7-3 - TRBD2 TGTGCCAGCAGCGAGACTAGCGGGGCAACAGATACGCAGTATTTT CASSETSGATDTQYF
TRBJ1-2 TRBV15 - - TGTGCCACCAGCAGAGATCTTAAGGAACCCTATGGCTACACCTTC CATSRDLKEPYGYTF
TRBJ2-1 TRBV24-1 few - TGTGCCACCGCCCAGGCTGGCTACAATGAGCAGTTCTTC CATAQAGYNEQFF
TRBJ1-2 TRBV7-2 - - TGTGCCAGCAGCTTAGCCACAGCCCTTCCCGATGGCTACACCTTC CASSLATALPDGYTF
TRBJ2-3 TRBV4-1 few TRBD2 TGCGCCAGCAGCCAGGCTAGACTAGCGGGGGGCGGAGGGACAGATACGCAGTATTTT CASSQARLAGGGGTDTQYF
TRBJ2-5 TRBV7-9 many - TGTGCCAGCGGCATTCGGAACCAAGAGACCCAGTACTTC CASGIRNQETQYF
TRBJ1-1 TRBV20-1 - - TGCAGTGCTAGATGGGGTAACACTGAAGCTTTCTTT CSARWGNTEAFF
TRBJ2-7 TRBV7-9 - TRBD2 TGTGCCAGCAGCTGCCCGCGGTTCGGGGGGGCCTGCGACGAGCAGTACTTC CASSCPRFGGACDEQYF
TRBJ1-3 TRBV9 - TRBD1 TGTGCCAGCAGCGTAGGGGCGAGGACAGGGGCTGGAAACACCATATATTTT CASSVGARTGAGNTIYF
TRBJ2-1 TRBV6-4 few TRBD2 TGTGCCAGCAGTCCCCTAGCGGGACTGAACTACAATGAGCAGTTCTTC CASSPLAGLNYNEQFF
TRBJ2-5 TRBV4-1 few TRBD1 TGCGCCAGCAGCTACCGGGGACAGGGGGGAGAGACCCAGTACTTC CASSYRGQGGETQYF
TRBJ2-1 TRBV10-3 - - TGTGCCATCAGTGAGACCGGTCCCGATGAGCAGTTCTTC CAISETGPDEQFF
TRBJ2-5 TRBV12-3/TRBV12-4 - - TGTGCCAGCAGTTTGGCCCAGGACAGCCTCCCAAAAGAGACCCAGTACTTC CASSLAQDSLPKETQYF
TRBJ1-6 TRBV7-3 few - TGTGCCAGCAGCTCTACTAGCCGACAGGAGCCTAATAATTCACCCCTCCACTTT CASSSTSRQEPNNSPLHF
TRBJ1-1 TRBV10-3 - - TGTGCCATCAGTGACGGGGCGGTGAACACTGAAGCTTTCTTT CAISDGAVNTEAFF
TRBJ2-3 TRBV3-1 - TRBD2 TGTGCCACGAGCGGGAGCAACACAGATACGCAGTATTTT CATSGSNTDTQYF
TRBJ2-3 TRBV20-1 - TRBD2 TGCAGCGCACTTCTAAGACTAGCGGGAGTATCAGCAGATACGCAGTATTTT CSALLRLAGVSADTQYF
TRBJ1-5 TRBV24-1 few TRBD1 TGTGCCACCAGTGATTTGACCACAGGCTCTAGGACAGGCCCGTTCAATCAGCCCCAGCATTTT CATSDLTTGSRTGPFNQPQHF
TRBJ2-7 TRBV12-3/TRBV12-4 few TRBD2 TGTGCCAGCAGCTACGGGGGGATCACCTACGAGCAGTACTTC CASSYGGITYEQYF
TRBJ2-1 TRBV2 few TRBD1 TGTGCCAGCACCGCGGAGGGGACAGGGGGTGGAAATGAGCAGTTCTTC CASTAEGTGGGNEQFF
TRBJ2-6 TRBV24-1 - - TGTGCCACCAGTGACCCCGAGCCTTCTGGGGCCAACGTCCTGACTTTC CATSDPEPSGANVLTF
TRBJ1-1 TRBV5-5 - - TGTGCCAGCAGCGTCCAGTCCAACCACATGAACACTGAAGCTTTCTTT CASSVQSNHMNTEAFF
TRBJ2-7 TRBV11-2 - TRBD2 TGTGCCAGCAGCTTTCTCCCCACTAGCGGGCTCTCCTACGAGCAGTACTTC CASSFLPTSGLSYEQYF
TRBJ2-1 TRBV7-3 - - TGTGCCAGCAGCTTAGTAGGCGATAGCTCATACAATGAGCAGTTCTTC CASSLVGDSSYNEQFF
TRBJ2-7 TRBV7-9 - - TGTGCCAGCAGCCTTCGTGAAGCCCTGCACTTC CASSLREALHF
TRBJ2-3 TRBV11-1 few - TGTGCCAGCGGCGGATTTAGCACAGATACGCAGTATTTT CASGGFSTDTQYF
TRBJ2-5 TRBV5-5 - - TGTGCCAGCAGCTTGCCGCAGGTCCAAGAGACCCAGTACTTC CASSLPQVQETQYF
TRBJ2-3 TRBV5-1 - - TGCGCCAGCAGGGCGAAGAGCCGCACAGATACGCAGTATTTT CASRAKSRTDTQYF
TRBJ2-1 TRBV6-4 - - TGTGCCAGCAGTGCGGGGAATACCTACAATGAGCAGTTCTTC CASSAGNTYNEQFF
TRBJ2-3 TRBV4-3 - TRBD2 TGCGCCAGCAGCCAAGAGTCGACTAGCGGGATCCCCCGGGAAGATACGCAGTATTTT CASSQESTSGIPREDTQYF
TRBJ2-3 TRBV18 few - TGTGCCAGCTCACCCAGCGCCCAGGGTACAGATACGCAGTATTTT CASSPSAQGTDTQYF
TRBJ1-2 TRBV7-8 - - TGTGCCAGCAGCTTAGACAGGGAGGCTGGCTACACCTTC CASSLDREAGYTF